This paragraph reports one TCR beta chain. Its antigen is unidentified. The sorter processed each CD8+ T cell subset in triplicate at 250,000 to 300,000 cells apiece. Cells classed as naive CD8+ T cells were CD45RO-CCR7+CD27+CD95-. CDR1 is SEHNR, CDR2 FQNEAQ, per germline (reference sequence). This CDR3 has 14 amino acids. Via 5' RACE with UMI labels, TRB cDNA libraries were prepared. TCRdb reprocessed the 5' RACE reads, with one entry per CDR3 protein and no DNA. The sample table sets out 130,000 to 150,000 distinct CDR3 sequences. These data are taken from a study of CXCR3-negative and CXCR3-positive naive CD8 T cells. Study outcomes and limitations: Naive subsets were similarly diverse, while memory CD8+ repertoires were much less diverse. Upon cryopreservation, CXCR3 expression partially decreased, and most assays used fresh PBMCs. More hydrophobic TRB CDR3s occurred in CXCR3-positive than in CXCR3-negative naive cells.

The origin of this receptor is a human donor in good health. Some clones in this sample may be carry-over from other donors' samples. The chain combines TRBV7-9 with TRBJ2-3; TCRdb's D call, TRBD1, is unchecked because there is no DNA. Sample: naive CXCR3+ CD8+ T cells from blood. Documented subset: CD45RO-CCR7+CD27+CD95- naive CD8+ T cells expressing CXCR3 (TNR3+). The CDR3 spells CASSQRGSTDTQYF.